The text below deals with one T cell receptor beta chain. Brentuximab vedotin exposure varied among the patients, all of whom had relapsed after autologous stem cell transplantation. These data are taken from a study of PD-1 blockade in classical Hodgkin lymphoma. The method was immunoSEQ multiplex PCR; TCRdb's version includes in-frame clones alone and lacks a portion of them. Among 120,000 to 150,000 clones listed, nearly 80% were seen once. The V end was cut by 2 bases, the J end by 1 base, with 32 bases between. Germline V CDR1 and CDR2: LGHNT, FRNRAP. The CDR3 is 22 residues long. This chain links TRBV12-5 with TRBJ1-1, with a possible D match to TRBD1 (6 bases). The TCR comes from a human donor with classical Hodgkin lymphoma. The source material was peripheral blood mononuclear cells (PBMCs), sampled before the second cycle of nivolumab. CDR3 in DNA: TGTGCTAGTGGTTTGTATCTTTCCCCGGGACAAGTGTTCAGAGGTCCGAACACTGAAGCTTTCTTT. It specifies CASGLYLSPGQVFRGPNTEAFF.